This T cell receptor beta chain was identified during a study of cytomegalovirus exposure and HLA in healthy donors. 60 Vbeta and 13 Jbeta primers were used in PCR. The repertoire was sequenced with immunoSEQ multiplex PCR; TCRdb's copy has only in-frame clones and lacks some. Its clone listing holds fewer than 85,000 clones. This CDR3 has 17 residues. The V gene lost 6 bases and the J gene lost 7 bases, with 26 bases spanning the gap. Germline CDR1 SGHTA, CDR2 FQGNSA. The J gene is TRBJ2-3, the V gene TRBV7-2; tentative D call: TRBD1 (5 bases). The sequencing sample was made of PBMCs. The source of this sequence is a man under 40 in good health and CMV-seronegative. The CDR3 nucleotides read TGTGCCAGCAGTCTAGACGTTGGCCGTGGGGCTAGGCATACGCAGTATTTT. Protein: CASSLDVGRGARHTQYF.